This TCR beta chain comes out of a study of a mutant IDH1 vaccine in newly diagnosed glioma. Study in general: Before enrollment, patients got radiotherapy alone, temozolomide alone, or mostly the combination.

The study, taken as a whole, reports: Top-clonotype changes in peripheral T cells seemed unrelated to pseudoprogression.

About this clone itself: Its target is unknown.

Only in-frame clones appear in the TCRdb table, and some are missing; sequencing was by immunoSEQ multiplex PCR. The sample carries 23,000 or so clones, roughly 93% recorded once. Documented time point: baseline, week 1 (first vaccination visit). The treatment was: pre-vaccination baseline after standard-of-care therapy. Trimming at V came to 0 bases and at J to 9 bases, leaving 6 bases not matched to a gene. The CDR3 totals 15 residues. Germline V gives CDR1 LGHNA, CDR2 YSLEER. Sequencing used PBMCs, obtained from a glioma patient treated with radiotherapy, temozolomide or both. The clonotype comes from a man between 40 and 49 years old with glioma. The chain couples TRBV4-3 to TRBJ1-5, with 9 positions matching TRBD1. This CDR3 reads CASSQDQGTGRPQHF. In nucleotides, the CDR3 is TGCGCCAGCAGCCAAGATCAAGGGACAGGGCGGCCCCAGCATTTT.